The clone carrying this T cell receptor beta chain was counted a few times. As part of library construction, unique molecular identifiers were attached to individual cDNA molecules. MiXCR, applied by TCRdb to the 5' RACE reads, yields one record per CDR3 protein. The sample contains roughly 34,000 distinct CDR3 sequences, around 7% of which appear only once. The data belong to a study of early T cells in non-severe SARS-CoV-2 infection. The CDR3 extends over 15 amino acids. The germline gives CDR1 MNHEY, CDR2 SVGEGT. The germline V and J ends were trimmed by 7 bases and 5 bases, with 17 bases remaining between them.

This clonotype was sampled from an adult who was a healthcare worker with PCR-confirmed SARS-CoV-2 infection or an uninfected control (not recorded which). The sample here was whole blood, taken at baseline. The chain combines TRBV6-2 or TRBV6-3 with TRBJ2-2, with TRBD1 as a possible D gene (6 bases). The DNA for the CDR3 is TGTGCCAGCAACAGCCAGGGGAGTAGGACCGGGGAGCTGTTTTTT. Residues: CASNSQGSRTGELFF.